A single sample is the source of the 8 T cell receptor beta chains below, sequenced in a study of T cell changes during pregnancy in multiple sclerosis. Profiled with immunoSEQ multiplex PCR; TCRdb holds only in-frame clones, not every one. The sample holds 50,000 to 75,000 clones, about 94% seen once. This specimen was CD8+ T cells from peripheral blood mononuclear cells, taken in the third trimester of pregnancy. The origin of the receptors is a female donor with multiple sclerosis, enrolled in a pregnancy study.

The chain carries TRBV9 and TRBJ2-7, with no clear D. Trimming stripped 0 bases from V and 4 bases from J, with 8 bases between. The CDR3 spans 13 residues. Germline V gene sequence: CDR1 SGDLS, CDR2 YYNGEE. The CDR3 loop reads CASSVALGYEQYF. CDR3 bases: TGTGCCAGCAGCGTAGCTCTCGGTTACGAGCAGTACTTC.

This clone was observed a single time. This rearrangement joins TRBV27 to TRBJ2-1, with 9 bases matching TRBD2. There are 13 residues in the CDR3. J lost 6 bases, V lost 4 bases, and 1 base had no gene match. Per the germline V gene, CDR1 is MNHEY and CDR2 is SMNVEV (reference sequence). CDR3 bases: TGTGCCAGCAGTTGGGGACTAGCCAATGAGCAGTTCTTC. It codes for CASSWGLANEQFF.

The CDR3 DNA sequence: TGCAGCGTTGAAGTTAGACTTAAGAGGACTAGCGGGAGAAGCACAGATACGCAGTATTTT. As protein: CSVEVRLKRTSGRSTDTQYF. The V gene is TRBV29-1, the J gene TRBJ2-3; 13 bases match TRBD2. The J segment lost 0 bases and the V segment lost 1 base, leaving 13 bases of the junction unmatched. The CDR3 runs to 20 residues. Germline-derived CDR1 and CDR2 are SQVTM and ANQGSEA.

V and J are TRBV19 and TRBJ1-1; unclear D gene. Germline lookup yields CDR1 LNHDA and CDR2 SQIVND (reference sequence). Trimming took off 9 bases at V and 1 base at J, with 12 bases between the two ends. This CDR3 is 13 amino acids long. CDR3 sequence: CASSASGNTEAFF. DNA of the CDR3: TGTGCCAGCAGTGCCTCCGGGAACACTGAAGCTTTCTTT.

This clone was observed once. V gene TRBV9 combines with J gene TRBJ2-1, with TRBD2 identical over 11 bases. Germline V gives CDR1 SGDLS, CDR2 YYNGEE. The CDR3 length is 16 residues. V dropped 3 bases and J dropped 6; count of bases not matched to a gene: 8. CDR3 bases: TGTGCCAGCAGCGCGGGTGGGGGACTAGCGGCCAATGAGCAGTTCTTC. Its translation is CASSAGGGLAANEQFF.

This CDR3 reads CASSPLGAGAYEQYF. In DNA, the CDR3 is TGTGCCAGCAGCCCGCTGGGCGCGGGAGCCTACGAGCAGTACTTC. The V gene is TRBV7-2, the J gene TRBJ2-7, with 7 bases fitting TRBD2. V shed 5 bases and J 2 bases; nucleotides not matched to a gene: 9. The CDR3 has 15 amino acids. The V gene's germline CDR1 is SGHTA and CDR2 FQGNSA.

V and J are TRBV4-2 and TRBJ2-5; D is perhaps TRBD2 (5 bases). The CDR3 is 15 amino acids. CDR1 is LGHNA, CDR2 YNFKEQ, per germline. V shed 0 bases and J shed 0 bases, with 8 bases lying between them. This chain's CDR3 is CASSQDKGDQETQYF. CDR3 nucleotides: TGTGCCAGCAGCCAAGATAAGGGAGACCAAGAGACCCAGTACTTC.

The gene calls are TRBV4-1 and TRBJ2-1; 7 bases map to TRBD2. V lost 0 bases, J lost 6 bases, and 2 bases stayed unmatched. The CDR3 consists of 14 residues. The germline V gene encodes CDR1 MGHRA and CDR2 YSYEKL. CDR3 amino acids: CASSQDPSGNEQFF. The CDR3 nucleotides read TGCGCCAGCAGCCAAGATCCTAGCGGCAATGAGCAGTTCTTC.